This is a list of T cell receptor beta chains from one sample in a study of preoperative IRX-2 immunotherapy in early breast cancer. TCRdb keeps only in-frame clones here, not all; method: immunoSEQ multiplex PCR. The sample has roughly 43,000 clones; approximately 95% are singletons. This specimen consisted of tumor tissue, obtained after IRX-2 immunotherapy. These receptors originate from a human donor with breast cancer. The CDR3 runs from the conserved cysteine through the conserved F or W.

V gene	J gene	CDR3 protein
TRBV28	TRBJ1-2	CASSSPPVNYGYTF
TRBV7-2	TRBJ2-1	CASNPGLAVNEQFF
TRBV5-5	TRBJ2-7	CASSLPLGSGRPSYEQYF
TRBV5-1	TRBJ2-2	CASSQRTSGRAWTGELFF
TRBV19	TRBJ2-3	CATEDYSDTQYF
TRBV27	TRBJ2-5	CASRRGGFQETQYF
TRBV9	TRBJ1-2	CASSEGSTAQPANYGYTF
TRBV5-4	TRBJ2-5	CASSLLGGSETQYF
TRBV18	TRBJ1-2	CASSLRERLGYTF
TRBV6-5	TRBJ2-1	CASRLAGSTYNEQFF
TRBV7-8	TRBJ2-1	CASSLGTVRNEQFF
TRBV19	TRBJ1-6	CASTQNPRGHGSPLHF
TRBV6-1	TRBJ1-3	CASSGRQGSGNTIYF
TRBV7-2	TRBJ2-7	CASSLGRGRGYEQYF
TRBV5-1	TRBJ2-3	CASSWQGTTDTQYF
TRBV7-3	TRBJ2-1	CASSFGTVNEQFF
TRBV4-1	TRBJ1-1	CASSLGPGTEAFF
TRBV7-8	TRBJ1-4	CASNREPGSGEKLFF
TRBV5-4	TRBJ2-1	CASSLSGFEQFF
TRBV30	TRBJ1-1	CAWRRRPRQAKWNTEAFF
TRBV27	TRBJ1-5	CASRGGQAYSNQPQHF
TRBV20-1	TRBJ2-7	CSAPPYEQYF
TRBV5-1	TRBJ2-7	CASSLSRGEQYF
TRBV7-2	TRBJ2-3	CASSSEILEAQYF
TRBV7-3	TRBJ2-5	CASASGGEETQYF
TRBV6-5	TRBJ2-7	CASSYPGSPYEQYF
TRBV28	TRBJ2-7	CASLAAATYEQYF
TRBV30	TRBJ2-3	CAGQTVTSTDTQYF
TRBV25-1	TRBJ2-5	CASPTGAVPRETQYF
TRBV4-3	TRBJ1-1	CASSQEGAGVGVNTEAFF
TRBV10-3	TRBJ2-7	CAIGDRGRNEQYF
TRBV4-3	TRBJ1-1	CASSQELFDEAFF
TRBV14	TRBJ2-5	CASSHGLEETQYF
TRBV7-2	TRBJ2-1	CASSLTGRAYNEQFF
TRBV6-1	TRBJ2-2	CASSETGAFTGELFF
TRBV7-2	TRBJ2-7	CASSLAGQLQYF
TRBV4-2	TRBJ2-1	CASSRGTSNEQFF
TRBV5-6	TRBJ2-7	CASSFGVSSYEQYF
TRBV6-1	TRBJ2-7	CASRQVDNYEQYF
TRBV7-8	TRBJ1-1	CASSFSGDYTEAFF
TRBV28	TRBJ2-7	CASSPGQSSYEQYF
TRBV5-5	TRBJ2-7	CASSLVGGGPYEQYF
TRBV5-6	TRBJ2-1	CASSPPGGGGPYNEQFF
TRBV2	TRBJ2-2	CASSDVELFF
TRBV30	TRBJ2-3	CACDRGGTDTQYF
TRBV28	TRBJ2-7	CASSLRGRAYEQYF
TRBV7-2	TRBJ1-2	CASSLGGTVNYGYTF
TRBV5-1	TRBJ2-5	CASSFNPGGQETQYF
TRBV6-6	TRBJ1-2	CASSARGGAYGYTF
TRBV29-1	TRBJ1-4	CSVFSFGTGEKLFF
TRBV7-3	TRBJ2-1	CASSLNGPGLGGNEQFF
TRBV30	TRBJ1-1	CAWSVTSAEAFF